A selection of T cell receptor beta chains follows, all from one sample in a study of T cells in Graves' hyperthyroidism and ophthalmopathy. One entry per CDR3 protein results from TCRdb running MiXCR on the multiplex PCR reads. The data hold roughly 800,000 distinct CDR3 sequences, with around 39% observed a single time. The sample was blood. The receptor set was obtained from a man between 18 and 35 years old with Graves' hyperthyroidism. Each CDR3 is given with its conserved first and last residue. The D gene is left open where the match is weak. Only some rows state a clone size, as once, few, many or a class for expanded clones.

cdr3_aa	cdr3_nt	d_call	clone_size	v_call	j_call
CASSLAGESGTQYF	TGCGCCAGCAGCTTAGCGGGGGAGAGTGGGACCCAGTACTTC	TRBD2	-	TRBV5-1	TRBJ2-5
CASSASSMNTEAFF	TGCGCCAGCAGCGCCTCTAGTATGAACACTGAAGCTTTCTTT	-	few	TRBV5-1	TRBJ1-1
CASGKGGAGNTIYF	TGTGCCAGCGGGAAAGGAGGGGCTGGAAACACCATATATTTT	-	-	TRBV13	TRBJ1-3
CATSRGQEENTEAFF	TGTGCCACCAGCAGAGGACAGGAGGAAAACACTGAAGCTTTCTTT	-	-	TRBV15	TRBJ1-1
CATSRDAQGRDGYTF	TGTGCCACCAGCAGAGATGCTCAGGGCCGTGATGGCTACACCTTC	-	-	TRBV15	TRBJ1-2
CAISGDRADSPLHF	TGTGCCATCAGTGGAGACAGGGCGGACTCACCCCTCCACTTT	TRBD1	-	TRBV10-3	TRBJ1-6
CASSFRQGYGYTF	TGTGCCAGCAGCTTTCGACAGGGATATGGCTACACCTTC	TRBD1	many	TRBV7-2	TRBJ1-2
CASSMSLAGTYEQYF	TGTGCCAGTAGTATGAGTCTAGCGGGGACCTACGAGCAGTACTTC	TRBD2	-	TRBV19	TRBJ2-7
CASSPNLGGEKLFF	TGTGCCAGCAGCCCTAACCTTGGGGGTGAAAAACTGTTTTTT	-	-	TRBV7-9	TRBJ1-4
CASRGVGAYEQYF	TGTGCCAGCAGAGGGGTCGGAGCGTACGAGCAGTACTTC	-	-	TRBV12-3/TRBV12-4	TRBJ2-7
CAISGGLETQYF	TGTGCCATCAGTGGCGGGCTAGAGACCCAGTACTTC	-	many	TRBV10-3	TRBJ2-5
CSVEDEVQETQYF	TGCAGCGTTGAAGATGAAGTCCAAGAGACCCAGTACTTC	-	many	TRBV29-1	TRBJ2-5
CASSDSRGGSTIYF	TGTGCCAGCAGTGATAGCAGGGGAGGAAGCACCATATATTTT	-	-	TRBV7-2	TRBJ1-3
CSARPLEAFF	TGCAGTGCTAGACCTCTCGAAGCTTTCTTT	-	-	TRBV20-1	TRBJ1-1
CASSLGGGGQETQYF	TGTGCCAGCAGCCTCGGGGGGGGCGGTCAAGAGACCCAGTACTTC	TRBD2	few	TRBV9	TRBJ2-5
CATSTDTGELFF	TGTGCCACCAGCACAGACACCGGGGAGCTGTTTTTT	-	many	TRBV15	TRBJ2-2
CASRGADYGYTF	TGTGCCAGCAGGGGGGCCGACTATGGCTACACCTTC	-	-	TRBV7-8	TRBJ1-2
CASSPRVLNSPLHF	TGTGCCAGCAGTCCCCGGGTCCTTAATTCACCCCTCCACTTT	-	-	TRBV12-3/TRBV12-4	TRBJ1-6
CARSPGQGAGGELFF	TGTGCCAGGAGCCCCGGACAGGGGGCGGGCGGGGAGCTGTTTTTT	TRBD1	few	TRBV7-9	TRBJ2-2
CASSDSPGQGRNQPQHF	TGTGCCAGCAGTGACTCTCCGGGACAGGGACGCAATCAGCCCCAGCATTTT	TRBD1	many	TRBV2	TRBJ1-5
CASSSWDSTSYEQYF	TGTGCCAGCAGCTCATGGGACAGCACTTCCTACGAGCAGTACTTC	TRBD1	many	TRBV7-9	TRBJ2-7
CASTPRITGAGRTYEQYF	TGTGCCAGCACTCCTCGTATTACGGGTGCAGGGCGGACCTACGAGCAGTACTTC	-	-	TRBV19	TRBJ2-7
CASSFRTSNTEAFF	TGTGCCAGCAGTTTCCGGACATCGAACACTGAAGCTTTCTTT	-	-	TRBV25-1	TRBJ1-1
CASNEGDETQYF	TGTGCCAGCAACGAGGGGGATGAGACCCAGTACTTC	-	-	TRBV9	TRBJ2-5
CASSFDRGMNTEAFF	TGTGCCAGCAGCTTCGACAGGGGGATGAACACTGAAGCTTTCTTT	TRBD1	-	TRBV7-9	TRBJ1-1
CASSLGTDPSGSPLHF	TGCGCCAGCAGCTTGGGGACGGACCCGTCCGGTTCACCCCTCCACTTT	-	few	TRBV5-1	TRBJ1-6
CASSPPTGDASTGELFF	TGTGCCAGCAGCCCCCCCACGGGAGACGCGAGCACCGGGGAGCTGTTTTTT	-	once	TRBV7-8	TRBJ2-2
CASSLDSYNEQFF	TGTGCCAGCAGCTTGGACAGTTACAATGAGCAGTTCTTC	-	few	TRBV7-2	TRBJ2-1
CASSWSSSYEQYF	TGTGCCAGCAGTTGGTCCAGCTCCTACGAGCAGTACTTC	-	few	TRBV6-6	TRBJ2-7
CASKEPGTGDVNTEAFF	TGTGCCAGCAAAGAACCCGGGACAGGGGACGTGAACACTGAAGCTTTCTTT	TRBD1	few	TRBV2	TRBJ1-1
CSARDTRANQPQHF	TGCAGTGCTAGAGATACACGGGCGAATCAGCCCCAGCATTTT	-	many	TRBV20-1	TRBJ1-5
CASSFWTANQETQYF	TGTGCCAGCAGCTTCTGGACAGCCAACCAAGAGACCCAGTACTTC	-	few	TRBV5-4	TRBJ2-5
CASSEGDRGRSSPLHF	TGCGCCAGCAGCGAGGGGGACAGGGGAAGAAGTTCACCCCTCCACTTT	TRBD1	many	TRBV5-1	TRBJ1-6
CSARDQGRGPNTEAFF	TGCAGTGCTAGAGATCAGGGCAGGGGTCCCAACACTGAAGCTTTCTTT	-	-	TRBV20-1	TRBJ1-1
CASSHRGSSEKLFF	TGTGCCAGCAGCCACAGGGGTTCGAGTGAAAAACTGTTTTTT	TRBD1	few	TRBV5-8	TRBJ1-4
CASSPTGTGSGYTF	TGTGCCAGCAGTCCCACCGGGACAGGGTCTGGCTACACCTTC	TRBD1	many	TRBV25-1	TRBJ1-2
CASSRTSVDEQYF	TGCGCCAGCAGTCGGACTAGCGTGGACGAGCAGTACTTC	TRBD2	many	TRBV10-2	TRBJ2-7
CSAPGGGVTDTQYF	TGCAGTGCTCCGGGAGGGGGTGTAACAGATACGCAGTATTTT	TRBD2	-	TRBV20-1	TRBJ2-3
CASSYSGRSKNLFF	TGTGCCAGCAGCTATTCGGGGCGATCGAAAAACTTGTTTTTT	-	few	TRBV12-3/TRBV12-4	TRBJ1-4
CSARVRGPNVNSPLHF	TGCAGTGCTAGAGTACGGGGACCTAACGTCAATTCACCCCTCCACTTT	-	once	TRBV20-1	TRBJ1-6
CASKAGERSYNSPLHF	TGCGCCAGCAAGGCAGGGGAAAGATCCTATAATTCACCCCTCCACTTT	-	many	TRBV10-2	TRBJ1-6
CASSVGHLTNTEAFF	TGTGCCAGCAGCGTGGGACATTTGACCAACACTGAAGCTTTCTTT	-	-	TRBV12-3/TRBV12-4	TRBJ1-1
CSVEPGAAGELFF	TGCAGCGTTGAACCTGGGGCCGCCGGGGAGCTGTTTTTT	-	-	TRBV29-1	TRBJ2-2
CANSSTRYEQYF	TGTGCCAACAGTTCGACGCGCTACGAGCAGTACTTC	-	-	TRBV13	TRBJ2-7
CASSHQPRVWAGYTF	TGTGCCAGCAGCCATCAACCAAGAGTCTGGGCTGGCTACACCTTC	-	few	TRBV7-2	TRBJ1-2